This is a list of T cell receptor beta chains from one sample in a study of blood T cell repertoires in COVID-19. Measured with immunoSEQ multiplex PCR; TCRdb has only the in-frame clones, and not every one. The sample contains 250,000 to 300,000 clones, roughly 85% of which appear only once. The specimen sequenced was PBMCs or T cells enriched from blood (not recorded which). The receptor source for this set is a man aged 35-49 years who had been exposed to COVID-19. CDR3s include the opening cysteine and the closing phenylalanine or tryptophan. The D gene is left open where the match is weak. The size entry is marked missing in some rows and otherwise reads once, few, many or a size class.

clone_size | j_call | d_call | v_call | cdr3_aa | cdr3_nt
- | TRBJ1-1 | TRBD1 | TRBV6-5 | CASRMTGITEAFF | TGTGCCAGCAGAATGACAGGGATCACTGAAGCTTTCTTT
- | TRBJ1-5 | TRBD1 | TRBV29-1 | CSVLTGTGGFEPQHF | TGCAGCGTTCTTACCGGGACAGGGGGCTTTGAGCCCCAGCATTTT
- | TRBJ2-1 | - | TRBV10-3 | CAISEGRQLNEQFF | TGTGCCATCAGTGAGGGCCGACAGCTCAATGAGCAGTTCTTC
- | TRBJ2-5 | - | TRBV5-1 | CASSLDPGNQETQYF | TGCGCCAGCAGCTTGGATCCGGGGAACCAAGAGACCCAGTACTTC
- | TRBJ2-7 | - | TRBV6-5 | CASSGGGTYEQYF | TGTGCCAGCAGCGGAGGAGGCACCTACGAGCAGTACTTC
- | TRBJ1-1 | TRBD1 | TRBV5-1 | CASSQQGNEAFF | TGCGCCAGCAGCCAACAGGGGAATGAAGCTTTCTTT
few | TRBJ1-5 | - | TRBV6-5 | CASSYSQGLGNQPQHF | TGTGCCAGCAGTTACTCGCAGGGATTAGGCAATCAGCCCCAGCATTTT
once | TRBJ1-1 | - | TRBV11-3 | CASSLRNTEAFF | TGTGCCAGCAGCTTGAGGAACACTGAAGCTTTCTTT
- | TRBJ1-1 | - | TRBV15 | CATSRVTGNTEAFF | TGTGCCACCAGCAGAGTGACGGGGAACACTGAAGCTTTCTTT
- | TRBJ2-1 | TRBD2 | TRBV6-5 | CASTGAGAQNNEQFF | TGTGCCAGCACCGGAGCGGGAGCTCAAAACAATGAGCAGTTCTTC
- | TRBJ2-4 | TRBD2 | TRBV19 | CASSPRTSGRGVLKNIQYF | TGTGCCAGTAGCCCTCGGACTAGCGGGAGAGGGGTGCTCAAAAACATTCAGTACTTC
- | TRBJ2-5 | - | TRBV5-1 | CASSLAPGPQETQYF | TGCGCCAGCAGCTTGGCCCCGGGTCCGCAAGAGACCCAGTACTTC
- | TRBJ2-7 | TRBD2 | TRBV3-1/TRBV3-2 | CASGSGQVGTSLYEQYF | TGTGCCAGCGGGAGCGGACAGGTCGGGACTAGCCTATACGAGCAGTACTTC
- | TRBJ2-7 | TRBD1 | TRBV3-1/TRBV3-2 | CASSQRGTGVHEQYF | TGTGCCAGCAGTCAGAGAGGGACAGGGGTCCACGAGCAGTACTTC
- | TRBJ2-5 | TRBD2 | TRBV11-3 | CASSLPRTSGREETQYF | TGTGCCAGCAGCTTACCCCGGACTAGCGGGAGGGAAGAGACCCAGTACTTC
once | TRBJ2-7 | - | TRBV5-6 | CASSFRVTEQYF | TGTGCCAGCAGTTTCAGGGTGACCGAGCAGTACTTC
- | TRBJ1-1 | - | TRBV18 | CASSPPQGPLNTEAFF | TGTGCCAGCTCACCACCTCAGGGCCCCTTGAACACTGAAGCTTTCTTT
- | TRBJ1-1 | - | TRBV19 | CASSIGPSTEAFF | TGTGCCAGTAGTATAGGCCCCAGCACTGAAGCTTTCTTT
- | TRBJ2-7 | - | TRBV7-8 | CASSLGVEGGSGYEQYF | TGTGCCAGCAGCTTAGGTGTCGAGGGGGGGTCCGGATACGAGCAGTACTTC
- | TRBJ2-2 | - | TRBV7-9 | CASSSPGRGELFF | TGTGCCAGCAGCTCCCCCGGTCGGGGGGAGCTGTTTTTT
- | TRBJ1-5 | TRBD1 | TRBV15 | CATSRGQGANQPQHF | TGTGCCACCAGCAGAGGACAGGGGGCAAATCAGCCCCAGCATTTT
- | TRBJ2-5 | TRBD1 | TRBV19 | CASSRDRGTQTQYF | TGTGCCAGTAGCCGGGACAGGGGTACTCAGACCCAGTACTTC
- | TRBJ1-6 | TRBD1 | TRBV5-1 | CASSSGQGGSPLHF | TGCGCCAGCAGTTCTGGACAGGGGGGCTCACCCCTCCACTTT
- | TRBJ1-3 | - | TRBV30 | CAWRLGPIGNTIYF | TGTGCCTGGAGGCTGGGCCCGATTGGAAACACCATATATTTT
few | TRBJ2-7 | - | TRBV13 | CASSSKRPQGSLYEQYF | TGTGCCAGCAGCTCAAAACGACCGCAGGGTTCCCTATACGAGCAGTACTTC
- | TRBJ2-5 | - | TRBV30 | CAWSVFGRETQYF | TGTGCCTGGAGTGTATTTGGGCGAGAGACCCAGTACTTC
once | TRBJ1-1 | - | TRBV3-1/TRBV3-2 | CASSQGQVWNTEAFF | TGTGCCAGCAGCCAAGGACAGGTTTGGAACACTGAAGCTTTCTTT
few | TRBJ2-6 | - | TRBV7-9 | CASSRLTGMTGANVLTF | TGTGCCAGCAGCCGCCTCACGGGGATGACTGGGGCCAACGTCCTGACTTTC
few | TRBJ1-5 | - | TRBV7-9 | CASSLEGRQPQHF | TGTGCCAGCAGCTTAGAGGGGCGTCAGCCCCAGCATTTT
- | TRBJ2-7 | - | TRBV2 | CASTIIQGRSSYEQYF | TGTGCCAGCACTATTATCCAGGGTCGTAGCTCCTACGAGCAGTACTTC
few | TRBJ2-7 | - | TRBV19 | CASSPQKYYEQYF | TGTGCCAGTAGTCCTCAGAAATACTACGAGCAGTACTTC
- | TRBJ2-2 | TRBD1 | TRBV7-9 | CASRKTGLTGELFF | TGTGCCAGCAGAAAGACAGGGCTGACCGGGGAGCTGTTTTTT
- | TRBJ2-1 | TRBD1 | TRBV6-6 | CASGSRDRGLDEQFF | TGTGCCAGCGGGTCCCGGGACAGGGGCCTCGATGAGCAGTTCTTC
few | TRBJ2-3 | - | TRBV5-4 | CASIPRGGREDTQYF | TGTGCCAGCATCCCCCGGGGTGGGAGAGAAGATACGCAGTATTTT